Shown below are 11 T cell receptor beta chains from a single sample sequenced in a study of T cells in Graves' hyperthyroidism and ophthalmopathy (dated by TCRdb to about 2019). Library preparation was by multiplex PCR. Instrument used: Illumina HiSeq 2000. Amplification of TCR beta CDR3 regions was carried out from RNA transcripts. The TCR CDR3 was subjected to a first round of RT-PCR using the HTBI primer set and the Qiagen OneStep RT-PCR kit. TCRdb itself trimmed the public reads at Q25 with fastp, ran MiXCR and retained productive beta chains. CDR3 protein sequences are deduplicated, and each keeps its most common genes and DNA. In this sample the table shows about 410,000 distinct CDR3 sequences, approximately 15% of which occur a single time. Around a fifth of the sample comes from the top ten. The sample taken for sequencing was blood. All receptors come from a woman aged 30 to 39 with Graves' ophthalmopathy.

This clonotype was picked up a small number of times. Its ends do not fully match the called genes, so a read error is possible. This chain joins TRBV2 and TRBJ1-2; no definite D call. Germline values: CDR1 SNHLY, CDR2 FYNNEI. CDR3 length equals 10 residues. CDR3 residues: CASSESDLSF. CDR3 in DNA: TGTGCCAGCAGTGAATCTGATCTATCCTTC.

This clonotype was seen many times. This chain uses TRBV6-1 with TRBJ2-7, with D perhaps matching TRBD1 or TRBD2 (5 bases each). Germline assignment: CDR1 MNHNS and CDR2 SASEGT. The CDR3 runs 13 residues. V was clipped by 6 bases and J by 6 bases, with 15 bases between them. In DNA, the CDR3 is TGTGCCAGCAGCCCCTGGGACCCTCTCGAGCAGTACTTC. Translation gives CASSPWDPLEQYF.

This clonotype was observed a handful of times. This chain uses TRBV6-6 with TRBJ1-2, with D perhaps matching TRBD1 (5 bases). Deletions cut 2 bases from V and 7 bases from J, with 14 bases between. Germline assignment: CDR1 MNHNY and CDR2 SVGAGI (reference sequence). This CDR3 is 14 amino acids long. The CDR3 DNA follows: TGTGCCAGCAGTTACGTACAGGAGGGACCTGGCTACACCTTC. Its protein product is CASSYVQEGPGYTF.

This clonotype was counted ten times or more. This chain uses TRBV2 with TRBJ2-5; 8 bases line up with TRBD2. J gave up 2 bases and V 6 bases, and 8 bases lay outside the gene matches. This CDR3 spans 15 amino acids. Germline V lookup: CDR1 SNHLY, CDR2 FYNNEI. In nucleotides, the CDR3 is TGTGCCAGCAGCGATCCGGGACTAGGACAAGAGACCCAGTACTTC. As protein: CASSDPGLGQETQYF.

This clonotype was picked up many times. The rearrangement links TRBV18 to TRBJ2-5, with TRBD2 matching over 7 bases. The CDR3 runs to 16 residues. The V segment lost 0 bases and the J segment 4 bases; nucleotides outside the gene matches: 8. Germline lookup yields CDR1 KGHSH and CDR2 LQKENI. In DNA, the CDR3 is TGTGCCAGCTCACCACCTCGAAGCGGGGCTCCAGAGACCCAGTACTTC. Its protein product is CASSPPRSGAPETQYF.

This clonotype was picked up many times. This chain joins TRBV2 and TRBJ1-5; 12 bases are a match to TRBD1. Trimming at V came to 5 bases and at J to 5 bases, leaving 4 bases not matched to a gene. The CDR3 is 15 residues long. The V gene's germline CDR1 is SNHLY and CDR2 FYNNEI. The CDR3 region is CASSRDRGLDQPQHF. The CDR3 bases are TGTGCCAGCAGTCGGGACAGGGGGCTGGATCAGCCCCAGCATTTT.

The sample holds a few counts of this clonotype. The chain carries TRBV7-9 and TRBJ2-2, with D possibly being TRBD1 or TRBD2 (6 bases each). The CDR3 spans 16 residues. The V end was cut by 1 base, the J end by 3 bases, with 12 bases between. Germline CDR1 and CDR2: SEHNR and FQNEAQ (reference sequence). Written as DNA, the CDR3 is TGTGCCAGCAGCTTAGTAAGGGGGGAATACACCGGGGAGCTGTTTTTT. Translated, it gives CASSLVRGEYTGELFF. The whole variable domain, remainder taken from reference TRBV7-9 and TRBJ2-2, is DTGVSQNPRHKITKRGQNVTFRCDPISEHNRLYWYRQTLGQGPEFLTYFQNEAQLEKSRLLSDRFSAERPKGSFSTLEIQRTEQGDSAMYLCASSLVRGEYTGELFFGEGSRLTVL.

This clonotype has just a few counts. This chain links TRBV6-2 or TRBV6-3 with TRBJ2-1; unclear D gene. CDR1 is MNHEY and CDR2 is SVGEGT in the germline V gene. V was pared by 5 bases and J by 5 bases, with 7 bases between. CDR3 length equals 12 residues. CDR3 amino acids: CASSALDNEQFF. CDR3 DNA sequence: TGTGCCAGCAGTGCGCTCGACAATGAGCAGTTCTTC.

This clonotype has at least ten counts. This rearrangement joins TRBV5-1 to TRBJ2-7; D gene unclear. CDR1 is SGHRS, CDR2 YFSETQ, per germline. V lost 5 bases, J lost 3 bases, and 12 bases lay in between. The CDR3 runs to 13 residues. In DNA form, the CDR3 reads TGCGCCAGCAGGGCAGCCAGCCTCTACGAGCAGTACTTC. Protein: CASRAASLYEQYF.

This clonotype was found many times. The genes are TRBV20-1 and TRBJ2-7; D call uncertain. The CDR3 loop spans 13 amino acids. CDR1 is DFQATT and CDR2 is SNEGSKA in the germline V gene (reference sequence). The CDR3 here is CRALRRSSYEQYF. As DNA, the CDR3 is TGCAGAGCCTTGAGACGGAGCTCCTACGAGCAGTACTTC.

The table lists this clonotype with many counts. The genes are TRBV2 and TRBJ2-7; 11 positions agree with TRBD2. V was pared by 6 bases and J by 0 bases, with 4 bases of the junction left unmatched. This CDR3 spans 15 amino acids. Germline values: CDR1 SNHLY, CDR2 FYNNEI. The CDR3 spells CASSPLAGGSYEQYF. CDR3 DNA sequence: TGTGCCAGCAGCCCTCTAGCGGGGGGCTCCTACGAGCAGTACTTC.